This TCR beta chain stems from a study of blood T cell repertoires in COVID-19. Overall study context: The analysed material was cDNA or gDNA that came from T cells, B-cell-depleted T cells, or PBMCs.

This clone was recorded a few times. Original data processing: Using reference gene primer amplification, nucleated cell counts were estimated. Profiling relied on immunoSEQ multiplex PCR, and the TCRdb table lists in-frame clones only, not all of them. Clone size and the V and J calls come from that table; the DNA yielded D and trimming. The data hold about 61,000 clones, with over 75% observed a single time. Germline CDR1 WSHSY, CDR2 SAAADI. The CDR3 sequence is 16 residues long. Trimming at V came to 5 bases and at J to 6 bases, leaving 14 bases not matched to a gene. This TCR derives from an elderly man with active or convalescent COVID-19. The sequencing input was peripheral blood. This chain connects TRBV10-2 to TRBJ2-3, with TRBD2 matching 7 bases. The CDR3 DNA follows: TGCGCCAGCAGTCTAGATTCAGCGGGGAGTTCGGATACGCAGTATTTT. Amino acids: CASSLDSAGSSDTQYF.